One sample yielded the 18 T cell receptor beta chains listed below, sequenced in a study of T cell changes during pregnancy in multiple sclerosis. Sequenced by immunoSEQ multiplex PCR; TCRdb stores in-frame clones only, minus some. In the table there are under 60,000 clones, approximately 90% of which are singletons. This specimen was CD8+ T cells from peripheral blood mononuclear cells, taken after pregnancy. The receptors stem from a female donor with multiple sclerosis, enrolled in a pregnancy study.

The V call is TRBV6-1, the J call TRBJ2-2, with D possibly matching TRBD1 (5 bases). Germline CDR1 and CDR2: MNHNS and SASEGT. V gave up 3 bases and J gave up 6 bases, with 20 bases separating them. The CDR3 spans 17 residues. The CDR3, as DNA: TGTGCCAGCAGTGACCAGGACATCATCTATTTCGCCGGGGAGCTGTTTTTT. Translating gives CASSDQDIIYFAGELFF.

The chain is built from TRBV27 and TRBJ1-6; the match to TRBD1 covers 7 bases. Germline CDR1 is MNHEY and CDR2 is SMNVEV (reference sequence). Trimming took 4 bases from V and 0 from J; bases not matched to a gene: 12. The CDR3 is 19 residues long. The CDR3 DNA sequence: TGTGCCAGCAGTTCCGGGAAGGGGACAGTGAGCTCCTATAATTCACCCCTCCACTTT. Translating it yields CASSSGKGTVSSYNSPLHF.

This chain joins TRBV2 and TRBJ2-7; 7 bases line up with TRBD1. Germline V gene lookup returns CDR1 SNHLY and CDR2 FYNNEI. The CDR3 covers 15 residues. V gave up 2 bases and J gave up 1 base; unmatched junction bases: 5. The CDR3 sequence is CASSETAGGSYEQYF. Here the CDR3 DNA reads TGTGCCAGCAGTGAAACGGCAGGGGGATCCTACGAGCAGTACTTC.

CDR3 protein: CSVAGTGKFF. The CDR3, as DNA: TGCAGCGTGGCCGGGACAGGGAAGTTCTTC. The chain carries TRBV29-1 and TRBJ2-1; TRBD1 agrees at 9 bases. This CDR3 comprises 10 residues. V gave up 6 bases and J gave up 14 bases; unmatched junction bases: 5. CDR1 is SQVTM and CDR2 is ANQGSEA in the germline V gene.

This chain links TRBV27 with TRBJ1-6; maybe TRBD1 (5 bases). This CDR3 is 14 amino acids long. The ends were cut back, 5 bases at V and 4 bases at J, with 9 bases in the middle. The V gene's germline CDR1 is MNHEY and CDR2 SMNVEV (reference sequence). Here the CDR3 reads CASSGHDYNSPLHF. DNA for the CDR3: TGTGCCAGCAGTGGACATGATTATAATTCACCCCTCCACTTT.

This chain connects TRBV9 to TRBJ2-5, with D possibly being TRBD1 (5 bases). The V gene's germline CDR1 is SGDLS and CDR2 YYNGEE. The CDR3 runs 14 residues. V was cut by 4 bases and J by 9 bases, with 19 bases left in between. CDR3 protein: CASSPGHATFAQYF. In nucleotides, the CDR3 is TGTGCCAGCAGCCCTGGACACGCCACCTTCGCCCAGTACTTC.

This chain links TRBV18 with TRBJ2-5; TRBD1 is a possible D gene (5 bases). The CDR3 covers 15 residues. Germline V gives CDR1 KGHSH, CDR2 LQKENI. Trimming removed 4 bases from V and 5 bases from J, with 17 bases in between. CDR3: CASSLITAGWETQYF. CDR3 DNA sequence: TGTGCCAGCTCACTCATAACGGCAGGGTGGGAGACCCAGTACTTC.

The chain has TRBV7-6 and TRBJ2-3; the match to TRBD2 covers 9 bases. The ends lost 4 bases at V and 0 bases at J; junction bases unmatched: 14. Germline CDR1 SGHVS, CDR2 FNYEAQ. The CDR3 runs to 19 residues. CDR3 protein: CASSSSGSGGSSSTDTQYF. DNA of the CDR3: TGTGCCAGCAGCTCCTCGGGCAGCGGGGGGTCTAGTAGCACAGATACGCAGTATTTT.

V is TRBV2 and J is TRBJ2-7; 9 nucleotides match TRBD1. Unmatched junction bases numbered 7, after V lost 10 bases and J lost 3 bases. Germline CDR1 SNHLY, CDR2 FYNNEI. This CDR3 spans 13 amino acids. The CDR3 region has the DNA TGTGCCAACGGTCCGGGACAGGGCTACGAGCAGTACTTC. Amino acids: CANGPGQGYEQYF.

This clone is termed medium-sized. The V and J genes are TRBV11-2 and TRBJ2-5; D possibly corresponds to TRBD2 (7 bases). Trimming removed 1 base from V and 2 bases from J, with 11 bases in between. The CDR3 has 15 residues. Germline V gene lookup returns CDR1 SGHAT and CDR2 FQNNGV. The CDR3 DNA is TGTGCCAGCAGCTTAGGGGGGGGGCCACAAGAGACCCAGTACTTC. It codes for CASSLGGGPQETQYF.

The V gene is TRBV9, the J gene TRBJ1-4; TRBD1 might be the D (5 bases). With 0 bases removed from V and 7 bases from J, the gap between germline ends came to 10 bases. The germline CDR1 and CDR2 sequences are SGDLS and YYNGEE. The CDR3 totals 14 residues. The CDR3: CASSVGGGAEKLFF. CDR3 DNA: TGTGCCAGCAGCGTAGGAGGAGGGGCTGAAAAACTGTTTTTT.

This sequence joins TRBV27 and TRBJ1-2; maybe TRBD1 (6 bases). The V and J ends lost 5 bases and 4 bases respectively, with 14 bases between them. This CDR3 contains 14 residues. The germline V gene encodes CDR1 MNHEY and CDR2 SMNVEV (reference sequence). The CDR3 DNA follows: TGTGCCAGCAGTCAAGCAGGGGATACCTATGGCTACACCTTC. Encoded protein: CASSQAGDTYGYTF.

V and J are TRBV27 and TRBJ1-5; possibly TRBD1 for D (6 bases). Germline V CDR1 and CDR2: MNHEY, SMNVEV (reference sequence). Trimming stripped 1 base from V and 2 bases from J, with 6 bases between. The CDR3 runs 14 residues. The CDR3 bases are TGTGCCAGCAGTTTATGGACAGGCAATCAGCCCCAGCATTTT. Translated: CASSLWTGNQPQHF.

The chain links TRBV6-5 to TRBJ2-2, with D possibly matching TRBD1 (5 bases). Between the trimmed V and J ends, which lost 6 bases and 2 bases, there was a span of 13 bases. CDR1 MNHEY and CDR2 SVGAGI come from the germline V gene. This CDR3 spans 15 amino acids. CDR3 sequence (DNA): TGTGCCAGCAGCTCCGGACACCTAAACACCGGGGAGCTGTTTTTT. It yields the protein CASSSGHLNTGELFF.

J is TRBJ1-2 and V is TRBV25-1, with TRBD1 identical over 8 bases. The V segment lost 3 bases and the J segment 1 base; nucleotides outside the gene matches: 10. Germline values: CDR1 MGHDK, CDR2 SYGVNS. The CDR3 has 17 residues. The CDR3: CASSDHGGTGINYGYTF. CDR3 in DNA: TGTGCCAGCAGTGACCACGGGGGGACAGGCATTAACTATGGCTACACCTTC.

This chain links TRBV27 with TRBJ2-3; 7 nucleotides line up with TRBD2. This CDR3 contains 16 residues. V was pared by 3 bases and J by 4 bases, with 10 bases of the junction left unmatched. The V gene's germline CDR1 is MNHEY and CDR2 SMNVEV (reference sequence). CDR3 loop: CASSFSGGSAADTQYF. In nucleotides, the CDR3 is TGTGCCAGCAGTTTCTCGGGGGGATCGGCGGCAGATACGCAGTATTTT.

J is TRBJ2-7 and V is TRBV5-4; the match to TRBD1 covers 7 bases. Unmatched junction bases numbered 6, after V lost 3 bases and J lost 3 bases. The length of the CDR3 is 14 residues. Germline-derived CDR1 and CDR2 are SGHNT and YYREEE (reference sequence). In DNA, the CDR3 is TGTGCCAGCAGCTCACAGGGGCAGGTCTACGAGCAGTACTTC. Protein sequence: CASSSQGQVYEQYF.

This rearrangement joins TRBV4-1 to TRBJ2-7; 8 nucleotides line up with TRBD1. Trimming took 0 bases from V and 3 from J; bases not matched to a gene: 4. This CDR3 has 15 residues. From germline, CDR1 is MGHRA and CDR2 YSYEKL. As DNA, the CDR3 is TGCGCCAGCAGCCAAGAGAGACAGGGGAGCTACGAGCAGTACTTC. This gives the protein CASSQERQGSYEQYF.